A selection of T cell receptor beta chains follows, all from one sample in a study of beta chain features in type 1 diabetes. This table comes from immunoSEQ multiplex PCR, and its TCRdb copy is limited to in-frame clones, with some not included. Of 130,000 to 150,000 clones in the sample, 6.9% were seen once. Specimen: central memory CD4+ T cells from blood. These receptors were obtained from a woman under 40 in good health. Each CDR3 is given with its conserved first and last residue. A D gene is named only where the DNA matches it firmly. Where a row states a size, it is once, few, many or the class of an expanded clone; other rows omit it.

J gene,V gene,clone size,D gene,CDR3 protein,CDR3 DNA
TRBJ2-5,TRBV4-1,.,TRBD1,CASGGTGGRETQYF,TGCGCCAGCGGCGGAACAGGGGGGCGGGAGACCCAGTACTTC
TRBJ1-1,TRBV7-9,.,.,CASSFGASNTEAFF,TGTGCCAGCAGCTTTGGAGCCTCGAACACTGAAGCTTTCTTT
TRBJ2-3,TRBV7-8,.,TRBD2,CASSLTLTSGSSDTQYF,TGTGCCAGCAGCTTAACTCTGACTAGCGGGAGTTCAGATACGCAGTATTTT
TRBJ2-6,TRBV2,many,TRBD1,CASSRDRGTTGANVLTF,TGTGCCAGCAGCCGGGACAGGGGAACCACTGGGGCCAACGTCCTGACTTTC
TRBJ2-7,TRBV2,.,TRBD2,CASSAGTSGRGSSYEQYF,TGTGCCAGCAGTGCTGGGACTAGCGGGAGGGGGAGCTCCTACGAGCAGTACTTC
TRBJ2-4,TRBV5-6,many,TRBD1,CASSRLPGQSGNIQYF,TGTGCCAGCAGCCGACTTCCGGGACAGTCGGGGAACATTCAGTACTTC
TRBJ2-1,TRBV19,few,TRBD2,CASNSREGGYNEQFF,TGTGCCAGTAACTCGCGGGAGGGAGGGTACAATGAGCAGTTCTTC
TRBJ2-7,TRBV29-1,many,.,CSVEAGWDEQYF,TGCAGCGTTGAAGCCGGGTGGGACGAGCAGTACTTC
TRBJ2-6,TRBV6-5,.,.,CASSPGFGANVLTF,TGTGCCAGCAGCCCAGGGTTCGGGGCCAACGTCCTGACTTTC
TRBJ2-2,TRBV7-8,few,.,CASSAGTHTGELFF,TGTGCCAGCAGCGCAGGGACACACACCGGGGAGCTGTTTTTT
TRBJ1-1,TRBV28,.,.,CASSTQGDTNTEAFF,TGTGCCAGCAGCACGCAGGGCGACACTAACACTGAAGCTTTCTTT
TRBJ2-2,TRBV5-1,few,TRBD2,CASSPPGLVVAGELFF,TGCGCCAGCAGCCCACCGGGACTAGTCGTTGCCGGGGAGCTGTTTTTT
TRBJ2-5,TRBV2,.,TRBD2,CASTLRGGGKTQYF,TGTGCCAGCACCCTACGTGGGGGGGGAAAGACCCAGTACTTC
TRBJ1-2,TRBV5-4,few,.,CASSSNGGYTF,TGTGCCAGCAGCTCTAACGGTGGCTACACCTTC
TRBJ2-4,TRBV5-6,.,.,CASSVQGSKNIQYF,TGTGCCAGCAGTGTCCAGGGGAGCAAAAACATTCAGTACTTC
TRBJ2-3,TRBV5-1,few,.,CASSLEVIATDTQYF,TGCGCCAGCAGCTTGGAGGTCATAGCAACGGATACGCAGTATTTT
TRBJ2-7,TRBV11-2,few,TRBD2,CASSLGSGSSYEQYF,TGTGCCAGCAGCTTAGGAAGCGGGAGCTCCTACGAGCAGTACTTC
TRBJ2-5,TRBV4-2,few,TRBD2,CASSQDVAGGLEETQYF,TGTGCCAGCAGCCAAGACGTAGCGGGAGGGCTGGAAGAGACCCAGTACTTC
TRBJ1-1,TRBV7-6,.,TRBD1,CASSSSTPSGQPNTEAFF,TGTGCCAGCAGCTCTAGTACCCCGTCGGGACAGCCGAACACTGAAGCTTTCTTT
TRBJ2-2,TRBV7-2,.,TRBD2,CASSPAGGNGGELFF,TGTGCCAGCAGCCCAGCGGGAGGTAACGGCGGGGAGCTGTTTTTT
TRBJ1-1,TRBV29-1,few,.,CSSRVPSTEAFF,TGCAGCTCTCGGGTACCCTCCACTGAAGCTTTCTTT
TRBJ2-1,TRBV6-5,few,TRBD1,CASRWDRWQYNEQFF,TGTGCCAGCAGGTGGGACAGGTGGCAATACAATGAGCAGTTCTTC
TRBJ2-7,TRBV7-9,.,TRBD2,CASSLTSGRAYEQYF,TGTGCCAGCAGCTTAACTAGCGGGAGGGCCTACGAGCAGTACTTC
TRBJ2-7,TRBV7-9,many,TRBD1,CASSPGQGELGEQYF,TGTGCCAGCAGCCCGGGACAGGGGGAATTGGGCGAGCAGTACTTC
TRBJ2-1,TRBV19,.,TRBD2,CASSQRERNDEQFF,TGTGCCAGTAGTCAGCGGGAGCGTAATGATGAGCAGTTCTTC
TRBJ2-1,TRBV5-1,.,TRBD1,CASSLTGQFSFF,TGCGCCAGCAGCCTAACGGGACAGTTCTCGTTCTTC
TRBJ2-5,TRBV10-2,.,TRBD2,CASSGGLARETQYF,TGCGCCAGCAGTGGGGGACTAGCCCGGGAGACCCAGTACTTC
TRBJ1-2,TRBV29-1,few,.,CSVELDSYGYTF,TGCAGCGTTGAGTTAGACAGCTATGGCTACACCTTC
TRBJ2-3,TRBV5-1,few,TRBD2,CASSLAGGSTDTQYF,TGCGCCAGCAGCCTAGCGGGAGGAAGCACAGATACGCAGTATTTT
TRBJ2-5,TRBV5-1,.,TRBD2,CASTWPGGETQYF,TGCGCCAGCACCTGGCCGGGGGGGGAGACCCAGTACTTC
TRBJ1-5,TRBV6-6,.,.,CAIRTGGEFQPQHF,TGTGCCATCCGAACGGGGGGCGAGTTCCAGCCCCAGCATTTT
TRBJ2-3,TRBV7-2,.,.,CASSRRDKSTDTQYF,TGCGCCAGCAGCCGCCGGGACAAGAGCACAGATACGCAGTATTTT
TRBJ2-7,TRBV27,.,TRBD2,CASNPGLAGISSYEQYF,TGTGCCAGCAATCCGGGACTAGCGGGGATAAGCTCCTACGAGCAGTACTTC
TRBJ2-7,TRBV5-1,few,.,CASSLAISGSTISYEQYF,TGCGCCAGCAGCTTGGCCATATCGGGGTCTACCATCTCCTACGAGCAGTACTTC
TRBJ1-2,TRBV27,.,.,CASSLMGDSHYGYTF,TGTGCCAGCAGTTTAATGGGGGACTCTCACTATGGCTACACCTTC
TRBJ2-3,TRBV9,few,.,CASSVAGALSTDTQYF,TGTGCCAGCAGCGTCGCAGGGGCCCTGAGCACAGATACGCAGTATTTT
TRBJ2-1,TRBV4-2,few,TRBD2,CASSLESGGYNEQFF,TGTGCCAGCAGCCTCGAGTCGGGAGGGTACAATGAGCAGTTCTTC
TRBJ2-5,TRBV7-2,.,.,CASSITQGSETQYF,TGTGCCAGCAGCATCACCCAGGGTAGCGAGACCCAGTACTTC
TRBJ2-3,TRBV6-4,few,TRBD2,CASSRIAGNTDTQYF,TGTGCCAGCAGTCGGATAGCGGGAAACACAGATACGCAGTATTTT
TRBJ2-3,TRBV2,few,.,CASSEALRGLDTDTQYF,TGTGCCAGCAGTGAAGCGCTTCGGGGACTTGACACAGATACGCAGTATTTT
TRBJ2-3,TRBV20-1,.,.,CSAPASHTQYF,TGCAGTGCCCCAGCGAGTCATACGCAGTATTTT
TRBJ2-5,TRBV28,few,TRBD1,CASSLGGGPETQYF,TGTGCCAGCAGCCTAGGGGGCGGTCCGGAGACCCAGTACTTC
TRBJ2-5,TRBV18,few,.,CASSPLNVETQYF,TGTGCCAGCTCACCACTTAATGTGGAGACCCAGTACTTC
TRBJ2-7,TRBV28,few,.,CASSRLDTSSYEQYF,TGTGCCAGCAGCCGACTCGATACGAGCTCCTACGAGCAGTACTTC
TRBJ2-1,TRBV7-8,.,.,CASSPRRGYNEQFF,TGTGCCAGCAGCCCTAGGCGGGGTTACAATGAGCAGTTCTTC
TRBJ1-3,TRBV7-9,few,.,CASSPQSSGNTIYF,TGTGCCAGCAGCCCCCAAAGTAGTGGAAACACCATATATTTT
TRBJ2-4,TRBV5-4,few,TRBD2,CASSPSGVLAKNIQYF,TGTGCCAGCAGCCCGAGCGGGGTACTAGCCAAAAACATTCAGTACTTC
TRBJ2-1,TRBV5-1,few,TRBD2,CASRLAGGSEQFF,TGCGCCAGCAGATTAGCGGGAGGGAGTGAGCAGTTCTTC
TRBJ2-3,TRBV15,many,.,CATSRKTGPDTQYF,TGTGCCACCAGCAGAAAGACAGGTCCAGATACGCAGTATTTT
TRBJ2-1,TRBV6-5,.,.,CASSNIAVGVNEQFF,TGTGCCAGCAGTAACATAGCGGTGGGGGTCAATGAGCAGTTCTTC